The clone carrying this T cell receptor (beta chain) has just one count. This record belongs to a study of patients and donors after allogeneic stem cell transplantation. Between the trimmed V and J ends, which lost 5 bases and 0 bases, there was a span of 14 bases. Germline V gene sequence: CDR1 MNHEY, CDR2 SMNVEV (reference sequence). CDR3 length: 16 amino acids. TCRdb redid the calling of the RT-PCR reads with MiXCR, one entry per CDR3 protein. The repertoire holds 390,000 or so distinct CDR3 sequences, with roughly 16% as singletons. The chain couples TRBV27 to TRBJ2-4; possibly TRBD1 or TRBD2 for D (6 bases each). Sequenced sample: blood, either unsorted or a sorted T cell fraction (not recorded which). The sequence was collected from a human donor who was either an allogeneic HSCT recipient or a stem cell or donor lymphocyte infusion donor (not recorded which). It is not recorded whose cells these are; they may come from a transplant donor. Here the CDR3 DNA reads TGTGCCAGCAGTGGGGGGCAGGCCCTAGCCAAAAACATTCAGTACTTC. Translation gives CASSGGQALAKNIQYF.